This T cell receptor beta chain was recovered during a study of blood T cell repertoires in COVID-19. The data were produced by immunoSEQ multiplex PCR, yet TCRdb's version contains in-frame clones alone and is incomplete. This table has about 160,000 clones, 92% appearing once. The V end was cut by 3 bases, the J end by 2 bases, with 14 bases between. Germline CDR1 is MNHNS and CDR2 is SASEGT. The CDR3 contains 16 residues. The receptor comes from a man aged 25 to 45 with COVID-19, enrolled during active disease. Sequencing was performed on peripheral blood. This chain links TRBV6-1 with TRBJ1-3, with TRBD1 as a possible D gene (6 bases). CDR3 sequence: CASSDSGNRAGNTIYF. Written as DNA, the CDR3 is TGTGCCAGCAGTGACAGCGGAAACAGGGCTGGAAACACCATATATTTT.